The TCR beta chain described here comes from a study of shared clonotypes between healthy human individuals. Donors were healthy HIV-negative adults without recently reported acute infections or vaccinations. All participating donors were Caucasian adults from Nashville, Tennessee. Assay: immunoSEQ multiplex PCR; the TCRdb copy retains only in-frame clones and omits some. The table includes fewer than 650,000 clones, around 77% detected once. Comments on this clone: Its specificity is not known.

Findings and limits, study-wide: Clonotype sharing levels among donors were expected to vary with sequencing depth.

Sequenced sample: PBMCs. The clonotype was recovered from a woman aged 40 to 55 in good health. Some clones in this sample may be carry-over from other donors' samples.

The CDR3 DNA is TGTGCCACCGGGACTCCCGTCCATGAGCAGTTCTTC. Translated, it gives CATGTPVHEQFF. The J gene is TRBJ2-1, the V gene TRBV28; TRBD2 might be the D (6 bases). V gave up 10 bases and J gave up 8 bases, with 15 bases separating them. CDR1 is MDHEN, CDR2 SYDVKM, per germline. The CDR3 extends over 12 amino acids.